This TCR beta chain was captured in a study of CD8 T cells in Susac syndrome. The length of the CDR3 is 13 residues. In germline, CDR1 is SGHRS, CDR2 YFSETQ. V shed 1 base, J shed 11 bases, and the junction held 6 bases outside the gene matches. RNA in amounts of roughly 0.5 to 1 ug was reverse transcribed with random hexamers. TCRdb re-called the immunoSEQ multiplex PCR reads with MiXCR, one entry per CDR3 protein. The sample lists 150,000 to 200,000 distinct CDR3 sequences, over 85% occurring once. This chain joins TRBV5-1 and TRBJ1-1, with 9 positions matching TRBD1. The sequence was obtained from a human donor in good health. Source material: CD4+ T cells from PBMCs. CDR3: CASSLRDRESAFF. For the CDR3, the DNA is TGCGCCAGCAGCTTGCGGGACAGGGAATCCGCTTTCTTT.